The rows below give T cell receptor beta chains drawn from one sample of a study of T-cell reconstitution after alpha-beta-depleted transplantation in children. TCRdb re-called the PCR reads with MiXCR, one entry per CDR3 protein. The data show hundreds of thousands of distinct CDR3 sequences, with around 20% seen just once and 3.3% held by the top ten. Source: PBMCs from the stem cell graft donor, taken from the stem cell graft. All receptors derive from a human donor who donated a stem cell graft to a child with acute lymphoblastic leukemia. The CDR3 runs from the conserved cysteine through the conserved F or W. D genes are given only for firm matches. Clone size, where shown, is once, few, many, or a class for clones that have expanded.

NA TRBJ2-2 few TRBV4-1 TGCGCCAGCAGCCAAGGTATCCGCACCGGGGAGCTGTTTTTT CASSQGIRTGELFF
NA TRBJ1-5 NA TRBV15 TGTGCCACCAGCGAGGGGCCCGGGGGCAATCAGCCCCAGCATTTT CATSEGPGGNQPQHF
NA TRBJ2-2 few TRBV27 TGTGCCACCAGCGTCTACTACACCGGGGAGCTGTTTTTT CATSVYYTGELFF
NA TRBJ2-7 few TRBV29-1 TGCAGCGTTGAAGAGCCAATGACAGAGTCCTACGAGCAGTACTTC CSVEEPMTESYEQYF
NA TRBJ1-2 NA TRBV9 TGTGCCAGCAACAGACCACCTAACTATGGCTACACCTTC CASNRPPNYGYTF
NA TRBJ2-7 NA TRBV7-9 TGTGCCAGCACCCGGACCGGGAGCTCCTACGAGCAGTACTTC CASTRTGSSYEQYF
TRBD2 TRBJ2-5 few TRBV20-1 TGCAGTGCTGGGACCGCTAGCGGGAGAGGAGAGACCCAGTACTTC CSAGTASGRGETQYF
NA TRBJ1-5 few TRBV7-3 TGTGCCAGCAGCGCTAATAGCAATCAGCCCCAGCATTTT CASSANSNQPQHF
NA TRBJ2-7 few TRBV5-1 TGCGCCAGCAGCTTGGTGTCCGGAAACTACGAGCAGTACTTC CASSLVSGNYEQYF
NA TRBJ1-2 NA TRBV29-1 TGCAGCGTTGAAGATCCGGCAAGTCGAGGCTACACCTTC CSVEDPASRGYTF
NA TRBJ2-7 NA TRBV7-6 TGTGCCAGCAGCTTAGGCTGGGGTGGCGATGCCTACGAGCAGTACTTC CASSLGWGGDAYEQYF
NA TRBJ2-3 few TRBV6-5 TGTGCCAGCAGTTACTCCAGGGAGGGCACAGATACGCAGTATTTT CASSYSREGTDTQYF
NA TRBJ2-1 few TRBV7-2 TGTGCCAGCAGCTCGGAGCTGGGCCTCTACAATGAGCAGTTCTTC CASSSELGLYNEQFF
NA TRBJ1-2 NA TRBV13 TGTGCCAGCAGCTTAGGCCTAAGGGGAAGCGACTATGGCTACACCTTC CASSLGLRGSDYGYTF
NA TRBJ2-7 NA TRBV3-1 TGTGCCAGCAGCCCCGACCGCCCATACGAGCAGTACTTC CASSPDRPYEQYF
TRBD2 TRBJ2-7 NA TRBV29-1 TGCAGCGTTGAAGGACTAGCGGGAGCCGACGAGCAGTACTTC CSVEGLAGADEQYF
NA TRBJ1-1 NA TRBV6-5 TGTGCCAGCAGTTACAGGTGGCACATGAACACTGAAGCTTTCTTT CASSYRWHMNTEAFF
TRBD2 TRBJ2-1 few TRBV6-2/TRBV6-3 TGTGCCAGCAACAACCCGGGACTAGCGTTCTTC CASNNPGLAFF
NA TRBJ1-1 few TRBV5-1 TGCGCCAGCAGCTTGGCCCCGGAAAGGGCTGAAGCTTTCTTT CASSLAPERAEAFF
NA TRBJ1-1 NA TRBV27 TGTGCCAGCACTGGGGGACTCGGCAACACTGAAGCTTTCTTT CASTGGLGNTEAFF
NA TRBJ1-1 NA TRBV6-1 TGTGCCAGCAGTGAAGCGTTGGGGGGGTCTGGAGCTTTCTTT CASSEALGGSGAFF
TRBD2 TRBJ2-2 NA TRBV5-1 TGCGCCAGCAGCTTGCGGCTAGCGGGCGTGGCCGGGGAGCTGTTTTTT CASSLRLAGVAGELFF
TRBD2 TRBJ2-1 few TRBV20-1 TGCAGTGCTAGACTGGGACTAGCGTTTTACAATGAGCAGTTCTTC CSARLGLAFYNEQFF
NA TRBJ1-1 NA TRBV9 TGTGCCAGCAACGACGTGACGAACACTGAAGCTTTCTTT CASNDVTNTEAFF
NA TRBJ2-1 few TRBV4-1 TGCGCCAGCAAAGGGATTGACCCCTACAATGAGCAGTTCTTC CASKGIDPYNEQFF
NA TRBJ2-7 few TRBV5-1 TGCGCCAGCAGCTTGGGGGCGGGTGCTCGCGAGCAGTACTTC CASSLGAGAREQYF
TRBD1 TRBJ2-7 NA TRBV6-4 TGTGCCAGCAGTGCCGGGACAGGGGGCTTCGAGCAGTACTTC CASSAGTGGFEQYF
NA TRBJ1-1 NA TRBV29-1 TGCAGCGTTCACCCTCGGACTGAAGCTTTCTTT CSVHPRTEAFF
TRBD2 TRBJ2-1 NA TRBV11-2 TGTGCCAGCAGCTCGTTGGGGGGGAGAACCTACAATGAGCAGTTCTTC CASSSLGGRTYNEQFF
TRBD1 TRBJ1-1 many TRBV12-3/TRBV12-4 TGTGCCAGCAGTTCCCCTCGACAGGGCTTCGAAGCTTTCTTT CASSSPRQGFEAFF
TRBD2 TRBJ2-7 NA TRBV6-5 TGTGCCAGCAGTTACTCGGAGACTAGCGGACCTCTCTACGAGCAGTACTTC CASSYSETSGPLYEQYF
TRBD1 TRBJ1-5 NA TRBV5-1 TGCGCCAGCAGCCCCGGACAGGGGATGGGTCAGCCCCAGCATTTT CASSPGQGMGQPQHF
TRBD2 TRBJ2-1 NA TRBV18 TGTGCCAGCTCACCCGAATCGGGAGGTAGCTTCGGTGAGCAGTTCTTC CASSPESGGSFGEQFF
TRBD2 TRBJ2-3 NA TRBV7-2 TGTGCCAGCAGCTCTCTCGGGAATAGCGGGATTGATACGCAGTATTTT CASSSLGNSGIDTQYF
NA TRBJ1-4 NA TRBV5-1 TGCGCCAGCAGCTTGGTTCTTGGCGGCGAGGGTGAAAAACTGTTTTTT CASSLVLGGEGEKLFF
TRBD1 TRBJ2-1 few TRBV5-1 TGCGCCAGCACCGACAGGGCGAGCTCCTACAATGAGCAGTTCTTC CASTDRASSYNEQFF
NA TRBJ2-5 few TRBV4-1 TGCGCCAGCAACCAAGAAGGTGGGACAGAGACCCAGTACTTC CASNQEGGTETQYF
TRBD2 TRBJ2-7 NA TRBV5-6 TGTGCCAGCAGCTGGGATAGCGGGAGAGGAGTCTACGAGCAGTACTTC CASSWDSGRGVYEQYF
TRBD1 TRBJ1-2 NA TRBV5-1 TGCGCCAGCAGCTTGGGAGACAGGGGTGGAGGCTACACCTTC CASSLGDRGGGYTF
TRBD1 TRBJ1-2 few TRBV27 TGTGCCACGCAAAGTCCCGGGACAGGTTTGAACGGCTACACCTTC CATQSPGTGLNGYTF
TRBD2 TRBJ2-1 few TRBV20-1 TGCAGTGCTAGAGTTATTTTACCGCCCCTGGAGCGGGAGATCTACAATGAGCAGTTCTTC CSARVILPPLEREIYNEQFF
TRBD1 TRBJ1-2 few TRBV5-5 TGTGCCAGCAGCTTAAGGACAGGGAGTCCCTCCTATGGCTACACCTTC CASSLRTGSPSYGYTF
NA TRBJ2-1 NA TRBV3-1 TGTGCCAGCAGCCAAGATGTAGGGGATGAGCAGTTCTTC CASSQDVGDEQFF
NA TRBJ2-5 NA TRBV3-1 TGTGCCAGCAGCCAAGATCCGGGGACCCAGTACTTC CASSQDPGTQYF
NA TRBJ2-3 NA TRBV3-1 TGTGCCAGCAGCCAAGGCCCCACAACCACAGATACGCAGTATTTT CASSQGPTTTDTQYF
NA TRBJ2-1 NA TRBV20-1 TGCAGTGCCCCTAAATTCGAGTATAGTGAGCAGTTCTTC CSAPKFEYSEQFF
TRBD2 TRBJ2-5 NA TRBV12-3/TRBV12-4 TGTGCCAGCCTTTCCGGACTAGCGGGAGAGACCCAGTACTTC CASLSGLAGETQYF
NA TRBJ2-3 many TRBV7-2 TGTGCCAGCAGTCAGAGGGCAGATACGCAGTATTTT CASSQRADTQYF
NA TRBJ2-7 many TRBV12-3/TRBV12-4 TGTGCCAGCAGTTTATGGATGGGCTCCGAGCAGTACTTC CASSLWMGSEQYF
NA TRBJ1-5 few TRBV7-8 TGTGCCAGCGGGGATAGCAATCAGCCCCAGCATTTT CASGDSNQPQHF
TRBD1 TRBJ1-4 NA TRBV5-1 TGCGCCAGCAGCATTGGGGACAGCCCAACTAATGAAAAACTGTTTTTT CASSIGDSPTNEKLFF